The rows below give T cell receptor beta chains drawn from one sample of a study of identical twins. TCRdb independently ran MiXCR on the 5' RACE reads; one entry per CDR3 protein. The data show hundreds of thousands of distinct CDR3 sequences, more than 6.5% seen once. A further study also used this sample, focusing on yellow fever vaccine responses in identical twins.

The sample was memory (CD45RO+) T cells sorted from blood. These receptors all come from a woman younger than 35 in good health. Both conserved end residues are part of each CDR3. The order of the fields is D gene, J gene, clone size, V gene, CDR3 DNA, CDR3 protein. D genes are given only for firm matches. The size entry is marked missing in some rows and otherwise reads once, few, many or a size class.

TRBD2,TRBJ2-5,few,TRBV9,TGTGCCAGCAGCCAACGGGTGGCGGGAGGCGCGGAGACCCAGTACTTC,CASSQRVAGGAETQYF
NA,TRBJ2-3,few,TRBV6-5,TGTGCCAGCGGCTTACAGGGTACGCAGTATTTT,CASGLQGTQYF
TRBD2,TRBJ2-5,NA,TRBV20-1,TGCAGTGCCTACGAACAAAGCGGGATTGGGGAGACCCAGTACTTC,CSAYEQSGIGETQYF
TRBD2,TRBJ2-3,many,TRBV10-3,TGTGCCATCAGTGAATCGGGCGGGAGATATGTCACAGATACGCAGTATTTT,CAISESGGRYVTDTQYF
NA,TRBJ1-1,NA,TRBV5-1,TGCGCCAGCAGCTTGGCCACCGGTTTCACTGAAGCTTTCTTT,CASSLATGFTEAFF
NA,TRBJ2-5,few,TRBV4-1,TGCGCCAGCAGCCAAGAAAAGACCCAGTACTTC,CASSQEKTQYF
NA,TRBJ2-6,few,TRBV5-1,TGCGCCAGCAGCTTGTCCCCGGCCGGGGCCAACGTCCTGACTTTC,CASSLSPAGANVLTF
TRBD2,TRBJ2-3,NA,TRBV7-2,TGTGCCAGCAGCTTGACTAGCGGGAGGGAAGGTACGCAGTATTTT,CASSLTSGREGTQYF
TRBD1,TRBJ1-5,many,TRBV12-3/TRBV12-4,TGTGCCAGCAGTGGTACAGGGGCATGGGGTCAGCCCCAGCATTTT,CASSGTGAWGQPQHF
TRBD2,TRBJ2-5,few,TRBV7-9,TGTGCCAGCAGCATTCCGACTAGCGGGGGTTTGGAGACCCAGTACTTC,CASSIPTSGGLETQYF
TRBD1,TRBJ2-2,many,TRBV9,TGTGCCAGCAGCGCAGGGACAGGGTCGAACACCGGGGAGCTGTTTTTT,CASSAGTGSNTGELFF
TRBD1,TRBJ1-2,many,TRBV5-1,TGCGCCAGCAGCTTCGGGACAGGGGTCGGGGGCTACACCTTC,CASSFGTGVGGYTF
TRBD2,TRBJ2-7,few,TRBV12-5,TGTGCTAGTGGTTTGGTTGCTAGCGGAGCCTACGAGCAGTACTTC,CASGLVASGAYEQYF
TRBD1,TRBJ2-5,NA,TRBV2,TGTGCCAGCACTGAACAGGGGGCTGGGACCCAGTACTTC,CASTEQGAGTQYF
NA,TRBJ2-1,many,TRBV12-3/TRBV12-4,TGTGCCAGCAGTGAAGTGGGGGTGCGGTTCTTC,CASSEVGVRFF
NA,TRBJ2-1,NA,TRBV11-2,TGTGCCAGCAGGATTAACAATGAGCAGTTCTTC,CASRINNEQFF
NA,TRBJ1-2,few,TRBV14,TGTGCCAGCAGCCCCCACCGGACCGCTATGGGTACCTATGGCTACACCTTC,CASSPHRTAMGTYGYTF
NA,TRBJ2-7,few,TRBV10-3,TGTGCCATCAGTGACAACTTCGGGGGTGGGCAGGACGAGCAGTACTTC,CAISDNFGGGQDEQYF
TRBD1,TRBJ1-5,NA,TRBV24-1,TGTGCCACCAGTGACTCGACAGGGGGCGGTCAGCCCCAGCATTTT,CATSDSTGGGQPQHF
TRBD1,TRBJ1-2,NA,TRBV20-1,TGCAGTGCTAGAGCGACAGGGGGCACCTATGGCTACACCTTC,CSARATGGTYGYTF
TRBD2,TRBJ2-1,NA,TRBV7-6,TGTGCCAGCAGCTCTAGCGGGGGGGGTGAGCAGTTCTTC,CASSSSGGGEQFF
NA,TRBJ2-1,NA,TRBV25-1,TGTGCCAGCAGTGAATTCGGTGGCGTCCCCACCTACAATGAGCAGTTCTTC,CASSEFGGVPTYNEQFF
NA,TRBJ1-1,NA,TRBV18,TGTGCCAGCTCACCCGGAGGGTCTAACACTGAAGCTTTCTTT,CASSPGGSNTEAFF
TRBD1,TRBJ1-4,many,TRBV15,TGTGCCACCACCGAGGGGGGGACAGGAGTGGGTGAAAAACTGTTTTTT,CATTEGGTGVGEKLFF
TRBD2,TRBJ2-1,few,TRBV5-1,TGCGCCAGCAGATCAACCGGGACTAGGTTATCCGGGGGCAATGAGCAGTTCTTC,CASRSTGTRLSGGNEQFF
NA,TRBJ2-3,many,TRBV7-9,TGTGCCAGCACCCCGCAAGGGTTGGCGCAGTATTTT,CASTPQGLAQYF
NA,TRBJ2-2,few,TRBV28,TGTGCCAGCAGTGAGCTCACAGGACACACCGGGGAGCTGTTTTTT,CASSELTGHTGELFF
NA,TRBJ2-5,NA,TRBV6-1,TGTGCCAGCAGTGAATTCTGGGGCCAAGAGACCCAGTACTTC,CASSEFWGQETQYF
NA,TRBJ2-4,many,TRBV6-1,TGTGCCAGCAGTGACAGGGAGGGGGAAAACATTCAGTACTTC,CASSDREGENIQYF
NA,TRBJ2-1,NA,TRBV28,TGTGCCAGCAGTCCGACTAGATGGAATGAGCAGTTCTTC,CASSPTRWNEQFF
TRBD1,TRBJ1-4,few,TRBV28,TGTGCCAGCAGTTTCACAGGGGAACGAGAAAAACTGTTTTTT,CASSFTGEREKLFF
NA,TRBJ2-1,NA,TRBV14,TGTGCCAGCAGCCAGATCGGGGGCCCCTACAATGAGCAGTTCTTC,CASSQIGGPYNEQFF
NA,TRBJ1-2,many,TRBV6-6,TGTGCCAGCAGTTCCCATACTAACTATGGCTACACCTTC,CASSSHTNYGYTF
NA,TRBJ2-7,few,TRBV5-5,TGTGCCAGCAGCTTGGGGCCGGACTACTCCTACGAGCAGTACTTC,CASSLGPDYSYEQYF
NA,TRBJ1-6,few,TRBV20-1,TGCAGTGCTGTACCCGGGACATTAGATTTATCACCCCTCCACTTT,CSAVPGTLDLSPLHF
NA,TRBJ1-2,few,TRBV18,TGTGCCAGCTCACCAAACGCGGGGGGCTACACCTTC,CASSPNAGGYTF
NA,TRBJ2-1,NA,TRBV28,TGTGCCAGCAGCAGAGGTCTGGTAGAGCAGTTCTTC,CASSRGLVEQFF
TRBD1,TRBJ1-5,few,TRBV20-1,TGCAGTGCTAGGGCGGGACAGCGCAATCAGCCCCAGCATTTT,CSARAGQRNQPQHF
NA,TRBJ2-4,few,TRBV7-9,TGTGCCAGCAGCTCTATCGAGGACACCCTAGCCAAAAACATTCAGTACTTC,CASSSIEDTLAKNIQYF
TRBD1,TRBJ2-1,NA,TRBV7-8,TGTGCCAGCAGCTTAGGCGATTGGGACAGCGAAGTAGAAGCCTACAATGAGCAGTTCTTC,CASSLGDWDSEVEAYNEQFF
TRBD1,TRBJ2-5,few,TRBV12-3/TRBV12-4,TGTGCCAGTACCTCCGGGGACAGGGGTAGGGAGACCCAGTACTTC,CASTSGDRGRETQYF
TRBD1,TRBJ1-2,many,TRBV20-1,TGCAGTGCTTCTCCGGGACAGGGGAAGGGCTACACCTTC,CSASPGQGKGYTF
NA,TRBJ1-3,NA,TRBV7-9,TGTGCCAGCAGCTTAGCTTCGGCGACTAACACCATATATTTT,CASSLASATNTIYF
TRBD2,TRBJ2-3,few,TRBV6-5,TGTGCCAGCAGTTTTAGACTAGCGGCAGCAGATACGCAGTATTTT,CASSFRLAAADTQYF
NA,TRBJ2-1,many,TRBV7-7,TGTGCCAGCAGCTTAAGTCGAGGGTACAATGAGCAGTTCTTC,CASSLSRGYNEQFF
NA,TRBJ2-1,few,TRBV5-1,TGCGCCAGCAGCTTGCTCGCCACCAGAGGCTCCTACAATGAGCAGTTCTTC,CASSLLATRGSYNEQFF
NA,TRBJ1-5,NA,TRBV28,TGTGCCAGCAGTCCCTCGGGTTATAGCAATCAGCCCCAGCATTTT,CASSPSGYSNQPQHF
TRBD2,TRBJ2-3,NA,TRBV3-1,TGTGCCAGCAGCCGCGACCCGGGACTAGCGGGGGCGCGCACAGATACGCAGTATTTT,CASSRDPGLAGARTDTQYF
TRBD1,TRBJ2-2,few,TRBV7-9,TGTGCCAGCAGAGCGCCGGGACAGGGGGCCGGGGAGCTGTTTTTT,CASRAPGQGAGELFF
NA,TRBJ2-1,many,TRBV6-1,TGTGCCAGCAGTATAGGCGGGACAAAGTACAATGAGCAGTTCTTC,CASSIGGTKYNEQFF
NA,TRBJ2-3,many,TRBV20-1,TGCAGTGCCAAGGGTACAGGATACGGTTACACAGATACGCAGTATTTT,CSAKGTGYGYTDTQYF
TRBD1,TRBJ2-2,few,TRBV2,TGTGCCAGCAGGGGACAGTCGAACACCGGGGAGCTGTTTTTT,CASRGQSNTGELFF
NA,TRBJ2-7,NA,TRBV28,TGTGCCAGCAGTTTATTCGTGTACGAGCAGTACTTC,CASSLFVYEQYF
NA,TRBJ2-1,many,TRBV28,TGTGCCAGCCGCAGCCTAGCGAGATACAATGAGCAGTTCTTC,CASRSLARYNEQFF
TRBD1,TRBJ1-1,NA,TRBV14,TGTGCCAGCAGCCGCGCCACCGGGACAGGGGGAATTTTGTCTGAAGCTTTCTTT,CASSRATGTGGILSEAFF
TRBD1,TRBJ1-5,many,TRBV6-1,TGTGCCAGTCAGGGGGCTGGAAGCAATCAGCCCCAGCATTTT,CASQGAGSNQPQHF
NA,TRBJ1-5,many,TRBV28,TGTGCCAGCAGATATAGACAGTATAGCAATCAGCCCCAGCATTTT,CASRYRQYSNQPQHF
TRBD2,TRBJ2-1,NA,TRBV5-1,TGCGCCAGCAGCTTGGTAGGGACTAGCGGTAGCCATGAGCAGTTCTTC,CASSLVGTSGSHEQFF
TRBD1,TRBJ2-3,few,TRBV24-1,TGTGCCACCAGTGAGACAGGGGAAGGGGCAGATACGCAGTATTTT,CATSETGEGADTQYF